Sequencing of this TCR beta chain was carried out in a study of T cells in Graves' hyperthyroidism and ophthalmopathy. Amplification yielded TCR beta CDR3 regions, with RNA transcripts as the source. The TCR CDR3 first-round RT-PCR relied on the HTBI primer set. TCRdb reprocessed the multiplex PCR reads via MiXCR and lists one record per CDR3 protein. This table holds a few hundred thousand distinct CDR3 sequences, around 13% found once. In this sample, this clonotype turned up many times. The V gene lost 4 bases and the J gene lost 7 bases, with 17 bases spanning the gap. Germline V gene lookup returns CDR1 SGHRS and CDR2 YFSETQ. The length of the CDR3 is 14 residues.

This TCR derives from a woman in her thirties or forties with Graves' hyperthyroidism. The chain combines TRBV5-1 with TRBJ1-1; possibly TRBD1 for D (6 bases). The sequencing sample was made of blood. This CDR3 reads CASSRDGGAGEAFF. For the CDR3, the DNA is TGCGCCAGCAGCCGGGATGGGGGGGCGGGTGAAGCTTTCTTT.